This TCR beta chain was captured in a study of cytomegalovirus exposure and HLA in healthy donors. Overall study findings and caveats: Earlier results showed most TCR beta V segments being productive about 87% or about 30% of the time. Later genetic work tied a missense DCLRE1C variant to beta-chain V and J trimming.

This clone was seen just once. The antigen remains unidentified. It was with 60 Vbeta and 13 Jbeta primers that the PCR ran. The data were produced by immunoSEQ multiplex PCR, yet TCRdb's version contains in-frame clones alone and is incomplete. The sample carries about 130,000 clones, around 75% recorded once. The sequenced sample consisted of PBMCs. The clonotype originates from a woman in her forties or fifties in good health and CMV-seronegative.

This CDR3 is CASSLSGSGSREQYF. The CDR3 nucleotides are TGTGCCAGCAGTTTATCTGGCAGCGGGAGTCGCGAGCAGTACTTC. The rearrangement joins TRBV28 to TRBJ2-7, with TRBD2 matching over 8 bases. J was trimmed by 6 bases and V by 1 base; bases with no gene match: 8. In germline, CDR1 is MDHEN, CDR2 SYDVKM. This CDR3 is 15 amino acids long.